The subject of this entry is one T cell receptor (beta chain). This CDR3 spans 14 amino acids. The V end was cut by 3 bases, the J end by 7 bases, with 15 bases between. Germline V gives CDR1 SGHRS, CDR2 YFSETQ. This sample was included in a study of technical replicates of blood from several donors. TCRdb keeps only in-frame clones here, not all; method: immunoSEQ multiplex PCR. The repertoire includes some 71,000 clones, approximately 97% of them detected once, and roughly 0.2% sits in the top ten. The material sequenced was T cells isolated from PBMCs. This sequence was found in a human donor in good health. The chain couples TRBV5-1 to TRBJ2-3; the D is unclear. The CDR3 nucleotides are TGCGCCAGCAGCTCTGGCCCCCCTAGGAATACGCAGTATTTT. This gives the protein CASSSGPPRNTQYF.